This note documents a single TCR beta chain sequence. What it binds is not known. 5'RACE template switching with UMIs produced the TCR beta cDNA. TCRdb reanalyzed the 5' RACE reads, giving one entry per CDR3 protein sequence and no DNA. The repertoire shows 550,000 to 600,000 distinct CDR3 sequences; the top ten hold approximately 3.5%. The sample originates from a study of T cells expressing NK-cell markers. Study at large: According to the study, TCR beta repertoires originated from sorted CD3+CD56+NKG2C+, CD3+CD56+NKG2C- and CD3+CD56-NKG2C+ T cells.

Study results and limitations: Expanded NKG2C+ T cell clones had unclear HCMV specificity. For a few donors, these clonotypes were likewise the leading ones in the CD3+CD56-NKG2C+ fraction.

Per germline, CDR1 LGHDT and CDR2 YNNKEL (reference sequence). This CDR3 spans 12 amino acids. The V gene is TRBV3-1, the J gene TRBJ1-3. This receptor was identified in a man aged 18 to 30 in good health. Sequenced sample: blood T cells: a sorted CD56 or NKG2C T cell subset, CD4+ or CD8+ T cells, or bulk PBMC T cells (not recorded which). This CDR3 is CASSLVSNTIYF.